This T cell receptor (beta chain) appears in the sequencing data of a study of blood T cell repertoires in COVID-19. Study at large: COVID-19 samples, acute and convalescent, were from the United States, Italy and Spain.

This clone occurred once. Individuals aged roughly 18 to 95 years were recruited from about two dozen US areas. Grouping used clinical history reported by participants in a survey and questionnaire. Germline V lookup: CDR1 SGHRS, CDR2 YFSETQ. The CDR3 contains 17 residues. With V trimmed by 4 bases and J by 2 bases, 6 bases remained unmatched. Per the study methods: Cell counts per sample came from amplifying reference gene primers. Sequencing used immunoSEQ multiplex PCR; TCRdb keeps in-frame clones, though not all of them. V and J calls and clone size are copied from that table; D and trimming were computed from the DNA. The sample comprises 180,000 or so clones, roughly 85% of which are singletons, and approximately 6.2% rests with the top ten.

The sequencing sample was made of PBMCs or T cells enriched from blood (not recorded which). This rearrangement joins TRBV5-1 to TRBJ2-1; 13 positions agree with TRBD2. The sequence came from a man aged 40-55 years who had recovered from COVID-19. CDR3 coding DNA: TGCGCCAGCAGCCCGACTAGCGGGAGGACTACCTACAATGAGCAGTTCTTC. Translated, it gives CASSPTSGRTTYNEQFF.